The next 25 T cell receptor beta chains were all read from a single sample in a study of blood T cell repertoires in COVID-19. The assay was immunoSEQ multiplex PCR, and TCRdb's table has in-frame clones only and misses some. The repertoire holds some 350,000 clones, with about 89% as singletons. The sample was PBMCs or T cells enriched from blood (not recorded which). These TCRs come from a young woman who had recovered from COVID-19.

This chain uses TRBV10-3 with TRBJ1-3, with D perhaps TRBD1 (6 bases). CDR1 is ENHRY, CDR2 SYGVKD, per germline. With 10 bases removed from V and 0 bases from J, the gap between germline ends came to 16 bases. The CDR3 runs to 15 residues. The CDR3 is CATRGQSVSGNTIYF. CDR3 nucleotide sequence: TGTGCCACCCGAGGACAGTCAGTCTCTGGAAACACCATATATTTT.

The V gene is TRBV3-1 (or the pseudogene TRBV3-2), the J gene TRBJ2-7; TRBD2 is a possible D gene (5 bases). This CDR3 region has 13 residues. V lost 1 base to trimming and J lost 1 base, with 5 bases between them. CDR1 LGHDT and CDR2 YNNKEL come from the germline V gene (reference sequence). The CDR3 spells CASSQAGSYEQYF. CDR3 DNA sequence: TGTGCCAGCAGCCAAGCGGGGTCCTACGAGCAGTACTTC.

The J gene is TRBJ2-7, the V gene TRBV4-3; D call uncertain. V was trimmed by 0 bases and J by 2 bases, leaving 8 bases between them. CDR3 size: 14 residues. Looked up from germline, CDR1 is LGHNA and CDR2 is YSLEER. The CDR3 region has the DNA TGCGCCAGCAGCCAAGATTCCACAGCCTACGAGCAGTACTTC. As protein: CASSQDSTAYEQYF.

CDR3 region: CASSLARNEKLFF. Here the CDR3 DNA reads TGCGCCAGCAGCTTGGCCAGGAATGAAAAACTGTTTTTT. The J gene is TRBJ1-4, the V gene TRBV5-1; D call uncertain. Trimming took 0 bases from V and 5 from J, leaving 5 bases between them. Per the germline V gene, CDR1 is SGHRS and CDR2 is YFSETQ. There are 13 residues in the CDR3. The full variable domain, completed using reference TRBV5-1 and TRBJ1-4, is KAGVTQTPRYLIKTRGQQVTLSCSPISGHRSVSWYQQTPGQGLQFLFEYFSETQRNKGNFPGRFSGRQFSNSRSEMNVSTLELGDSALYLCASSLARNEKLFFGSGTQLSVL.

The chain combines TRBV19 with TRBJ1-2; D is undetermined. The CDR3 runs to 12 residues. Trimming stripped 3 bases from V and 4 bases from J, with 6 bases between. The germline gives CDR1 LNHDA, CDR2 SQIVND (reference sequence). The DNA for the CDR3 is TGTGCCAGTAGTATCCCCTTCTATGGCTACACCTTC. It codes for CASSIPFYGYTF.

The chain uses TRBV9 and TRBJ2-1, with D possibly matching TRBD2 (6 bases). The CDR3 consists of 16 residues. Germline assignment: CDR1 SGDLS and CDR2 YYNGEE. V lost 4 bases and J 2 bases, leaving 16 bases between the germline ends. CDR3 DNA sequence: TGTGCCAGCAGCAAGCAGGCGGGGCCAGCCTACAATGAGCAGTTCTTC. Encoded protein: CASSKQAGPAYNEQFF.

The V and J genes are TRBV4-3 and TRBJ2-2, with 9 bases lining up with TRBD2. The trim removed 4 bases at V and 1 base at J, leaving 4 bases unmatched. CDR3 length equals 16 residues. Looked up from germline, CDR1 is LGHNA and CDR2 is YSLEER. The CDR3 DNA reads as TGCGCCAGCAGCCCTATAGCGGGGGAGAACACCGGGGAGCTGTTTTTT. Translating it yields CASSPIAGENTGELFF.

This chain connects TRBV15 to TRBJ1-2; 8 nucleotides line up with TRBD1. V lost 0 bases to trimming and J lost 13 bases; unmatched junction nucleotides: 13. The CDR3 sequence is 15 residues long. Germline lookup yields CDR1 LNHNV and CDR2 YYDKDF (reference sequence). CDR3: CATSRDLGQGRPRTF. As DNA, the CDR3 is TGTGCCACCAGCAGAGATCTAGGACAGGGCCGTCCGCGCACCTTC.

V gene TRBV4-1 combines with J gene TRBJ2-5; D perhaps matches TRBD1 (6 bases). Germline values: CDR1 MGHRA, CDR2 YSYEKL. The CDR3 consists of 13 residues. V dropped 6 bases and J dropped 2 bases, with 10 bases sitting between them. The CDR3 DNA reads TGCGCCAGCAGACGAACAGGGCAAGAGACCCAGTACTTC. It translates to CASRRTGQETQYF.

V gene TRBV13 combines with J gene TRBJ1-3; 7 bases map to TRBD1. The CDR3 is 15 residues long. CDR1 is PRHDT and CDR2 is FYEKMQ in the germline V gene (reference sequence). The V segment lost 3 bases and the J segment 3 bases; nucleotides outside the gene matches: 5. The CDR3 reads CASSLSQGYGNTIYF. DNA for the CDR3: TGTGCCAGCAGCTTGTCACAGGGGTATGGAAACACCATATATTTT.

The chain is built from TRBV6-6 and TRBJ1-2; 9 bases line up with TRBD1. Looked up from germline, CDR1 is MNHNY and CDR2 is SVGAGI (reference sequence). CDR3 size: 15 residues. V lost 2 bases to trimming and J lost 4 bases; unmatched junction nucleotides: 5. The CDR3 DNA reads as TGTGCCAGCAGTTACCCCGGGACAGGGACCTATGGCTACACCTTC. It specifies CASSYPGTGTYGYTF.

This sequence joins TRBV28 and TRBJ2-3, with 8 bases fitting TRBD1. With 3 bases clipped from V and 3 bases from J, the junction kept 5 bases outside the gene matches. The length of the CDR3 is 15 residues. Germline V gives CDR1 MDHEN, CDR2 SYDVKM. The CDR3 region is CASSLGDRRTDTQYF. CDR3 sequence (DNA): TGTGCCAGCAGTTTGGGGGACAGGAGGACAGATACGCAGTATTTT. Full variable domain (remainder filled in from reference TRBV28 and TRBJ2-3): DVKVTQSSRYLVKRTGEKVFLECVQDMDHENMFWYRQDPGLGLRLIYFSYDVKMKEKGDIPEGYSVSREKKERFSLILESASTNQTSMYLCASSLGDRRTDTQYFGPGTRLTVL.

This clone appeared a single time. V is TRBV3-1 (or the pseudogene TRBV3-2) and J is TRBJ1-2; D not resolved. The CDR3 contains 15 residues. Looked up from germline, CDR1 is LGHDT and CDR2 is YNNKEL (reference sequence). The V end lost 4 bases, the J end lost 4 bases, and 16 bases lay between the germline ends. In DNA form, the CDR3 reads TGTGCCAGCAGCCGCTCCGACACTTTTCCCTATGGCTACACCTTC. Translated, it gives CASSRSDTFPYGYTF.

The CDR3 sequence: CASSLTGTSGNTIYF. The CDR3 DNA is TGTGCCAGCAGTTTGACAGGGACCTCTGGAAACACCATATATTTT. This chain uses TRBV28 with TRBJ1-3, with 7 positions matching TRBD1. Germline CDR1 reads MDHEN; CDR2 reads SYDVKM. CDR3 length equals 15 residues. The V and J ends lost 3 bases and 0 bases, in that order; junction bases with no gene match: 2.

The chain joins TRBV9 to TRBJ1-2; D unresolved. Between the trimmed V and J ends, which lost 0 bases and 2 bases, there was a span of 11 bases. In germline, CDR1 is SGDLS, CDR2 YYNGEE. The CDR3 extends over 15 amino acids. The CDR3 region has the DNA TGTGCCAGCAGCGTAGGAGGCATAAACAACTATGGCTACACCTTC. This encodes CASSVGGINNYGYTF.

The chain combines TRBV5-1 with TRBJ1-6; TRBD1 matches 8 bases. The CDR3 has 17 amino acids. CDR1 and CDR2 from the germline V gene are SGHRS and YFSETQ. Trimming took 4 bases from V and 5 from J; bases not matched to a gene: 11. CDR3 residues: CASSLTGQGPNNSPLHF. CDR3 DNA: TGCGCCAGCAGCCTCACAGGACAGGGACCTAATAATTCACCCCTCCACTTT.

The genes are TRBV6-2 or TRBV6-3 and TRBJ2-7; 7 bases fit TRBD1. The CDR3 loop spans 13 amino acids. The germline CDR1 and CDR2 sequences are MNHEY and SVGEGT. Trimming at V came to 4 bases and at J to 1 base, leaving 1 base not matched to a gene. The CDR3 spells CASSSGGSYEQYF. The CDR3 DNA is TGTGCCAGCAGTTCAGGGGGTTCCTACGAGCAGTACTTC.

The CDR3 DNA follows: TGTGCCAGCAGCTTAGGGTCGGTTTCCTCTGGAAACACCATATATTTT. Translation: CASSLGSVSSGNTIYF. The V call is TRBV13, the J call TRBJ1-3; no reliable D call. The CDR3 length is 16 residues. The V end lost 0 bases, the J end lost 0 bases, and 9 bases lay between the germline ends. Germline lookup yields CDR1 PRHDT and CDR2 FYEKMQ (reference sequence). The whole variable domain, filled in from reference TRBV13 and TRBJ1-3, reads AAGVIQSPRHLIKEKRETATLKCYPIPRHDTVYWYQQGPGQDPQFLISFYEKMQSDKGSIPDRFSAQQFSDYHSELNMSSLELGDSALYFCASSLGSVSSGNTIYFGEGSWLTVV.

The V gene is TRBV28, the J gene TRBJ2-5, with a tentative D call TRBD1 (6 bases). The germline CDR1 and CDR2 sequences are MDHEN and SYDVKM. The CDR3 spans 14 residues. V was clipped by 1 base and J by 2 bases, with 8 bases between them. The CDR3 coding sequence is TGTGCCAGCAGTTTATACAGGGCTCAAGAGACCCAGTACTTC. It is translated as CASSLYRAQETQYF.

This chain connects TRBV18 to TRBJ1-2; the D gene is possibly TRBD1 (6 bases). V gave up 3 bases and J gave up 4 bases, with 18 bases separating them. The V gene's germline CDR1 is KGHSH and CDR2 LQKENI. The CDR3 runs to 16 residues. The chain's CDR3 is CASSPLQGSEGYGYTF. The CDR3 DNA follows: TGTGCCAGCTCACCGCTACAGGGAAGCGAAGGCTATGGCTACACCTTC.

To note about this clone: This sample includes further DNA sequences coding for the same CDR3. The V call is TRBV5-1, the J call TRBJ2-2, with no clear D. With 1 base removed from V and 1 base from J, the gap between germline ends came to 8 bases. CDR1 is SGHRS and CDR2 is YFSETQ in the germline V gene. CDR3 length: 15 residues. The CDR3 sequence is CASSLSGLNTGELFF. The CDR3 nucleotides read TGCGCCAGCAGCTTGTCAGGTCTGAACACCGGGGAGCTGTTTTTT.

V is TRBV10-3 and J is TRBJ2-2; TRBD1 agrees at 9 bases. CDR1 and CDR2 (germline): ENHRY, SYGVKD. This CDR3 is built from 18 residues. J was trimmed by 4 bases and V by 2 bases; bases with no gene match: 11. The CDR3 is CAISEAIGTGRSTGELFF. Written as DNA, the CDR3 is TGTGCCATCAGTGAGGCGATCGGGACAGGGCGGTCCACCGGGGAGCTGTTTTTT.

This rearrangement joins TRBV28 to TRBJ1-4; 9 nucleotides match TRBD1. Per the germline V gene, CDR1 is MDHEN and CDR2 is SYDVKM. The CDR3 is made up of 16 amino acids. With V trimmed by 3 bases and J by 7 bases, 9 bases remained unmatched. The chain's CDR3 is CASSFAPGQGSEKLFF. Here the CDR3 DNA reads TGTGCCAGCAGTTTCGCCCCGGGACAGGGATCTGAAAAACTGTTTTTT.

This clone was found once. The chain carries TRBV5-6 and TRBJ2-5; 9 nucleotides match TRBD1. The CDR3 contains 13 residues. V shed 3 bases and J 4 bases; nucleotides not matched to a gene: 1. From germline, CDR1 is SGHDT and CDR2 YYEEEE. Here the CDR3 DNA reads TGTGCCAGCAGCTCGACAGGGGGAGAGACCCAGTACTTC. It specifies CASSSTGGETQYF.

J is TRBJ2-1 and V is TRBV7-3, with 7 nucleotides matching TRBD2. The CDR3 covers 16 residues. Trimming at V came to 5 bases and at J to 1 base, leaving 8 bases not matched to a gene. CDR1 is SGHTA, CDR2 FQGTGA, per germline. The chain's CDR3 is CASSPLAGESYNEQFF. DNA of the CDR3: TGTGCCAGCAGCCCCCTTGCGGGGGAGTCCTACAATGAGCAGTTCTTC.